This T cell receptor beta chain appears in the sequencing data of a study of PD-1 blockade in classical Hodgkin lymphoma (dated by TCRdb to the early 2020s). Broadly, across the study: The study used TCR beta sequencing and CyTOF to define a peripheral blood immune signature of response to PD-1 blockade in classical Hodgkin lymphoma.

Between the V and J ends, shortened by 3 bases and 5 bases respectively, the junction contains 14 bases. The CDR3 sequence holds 14 residues, the cysteine and phenylalanine included. Only the CDR3 region is kept as DNA, spanning 42 bases read in frame from base 1. The germline V gene gives CDR1 as MNHNS and CDR2 as SASEGT. The time point label corresponds to: newly diagnosed, previously untreated cHL patient sample. As a comparison group for the relapsed/refractory trial patients, PBMCs from patients with newly diagnosed, previously untreated classical Hodgkin lymphoma were sequenced. Peripheral blood was collected in 8 mL Vacutainer Cell Preparation Tubes, from which PBMCs were isolated by centrifugation and then cryopreserved. The Qiagen DNeasy kit was used to extract genomic DNA both from unsorted PBMCs and from the negatively selected CD4+ and CD8+ fractions. Amplification of TCR beta CDR3 regions was done by immunoSEQ multiplex PCR with primers that anneal to V and J segments. A synthetic immune receptor repertoire was used to minimize amplification bias, and remaining bias was computationally removed after sequencing. From the authors' description of their analysis: Custom Python scripts were used to quantify repertoire diversity as the Shannon entropy index. The unsorted, CD4+ and CD8+ repertoires were each analyzed separately, with the exception of combined analyses, where CD4+ and CD8+ sequences were merged in silico. TCRdb's version of the immuneACCESS table is confined to in-frame rearrangements and falls short of the full clone set. An unresolved V gene accounts for under half of the shortfall where checked; the remainder is of unknown origin. The D gene and trimming were derived from the DNA, and the V and J assignments and clone size from that table. The sample profile shows tens of thousands of clones; more than 85% of them were found once. About 4% of the sample is held by the ten biggest clonotypes.

Of note for this clone: No cognate antigen has been identified for it. Base qualities are not at hand, and no much larger clone is one base apart.

Study-wide conclusions, independent of this receptor: Baseline TCR diversity was reported to be lower in newly diagnosed patients than in healthy donors and to be lower still in relapsed/refractory patients. The study was limited to a single clinical trial cohort, and causes of repertoire differences, possibly disease activity or prior therapy, remained undefined.

Material for sequencing was peripheral blood mononuclear cells (PBMCs). The sequence links TRBV6-1 to TRBJ2-7, with TRBD1 as a weak D call on 5 bases. The clonotype was recovered from a human donor with classical Hodgkin lymphoma. The DNA is as follows: TGTGCCAGCAGTGAGGGGCAGGGTATCCACGAGCAGTACTTC. This codes for CASSEGQGIHEQYF.